The clone carrying this T cell receptor (beta chain) is medium-sized (0.01 to 0.1%) by share. Its antigen is unknown. Full-length variable regions came from constant-region reverse primers plus semi-nested Nested Universal Primer A PCR. TCRdb passed the 5' RACE reads through MiXCR, listing each CDR3 protein once. This table holds about 57,000 distinct CDR3 sequences, 26% found once. Germline trimming cut 0 bases from V and 2 bases from J; bases unmatched to any gene: 9. The V gene's germline CDR1 is DFQATT and CDR2 SNEGSKA (reference sequence). The CDR3 has 17 amino acids. Study-wide results and limits: Tumor Tregs overlapped most with tumor, then blood, naive CD4+ cells.

Tregs were sorted as CD4+CD25+CD127-/low cells. The sequencing sample was made of tumor-infiltrating Tregs sorted from the breast tumor. The origin of this receptor is a female donor with breast cancer. V usage is TRBV20-1 and J usage is TRBJ2-1, with 8 bases aligning to TRBD2. The CDR3 DNA reads as TGCAGTGCTAGAGATCCCACGGGGGGGGTGGCCTACAATGAGCAGTTCTTC. Its protein is CSARDPTGGVAYNEQFF.